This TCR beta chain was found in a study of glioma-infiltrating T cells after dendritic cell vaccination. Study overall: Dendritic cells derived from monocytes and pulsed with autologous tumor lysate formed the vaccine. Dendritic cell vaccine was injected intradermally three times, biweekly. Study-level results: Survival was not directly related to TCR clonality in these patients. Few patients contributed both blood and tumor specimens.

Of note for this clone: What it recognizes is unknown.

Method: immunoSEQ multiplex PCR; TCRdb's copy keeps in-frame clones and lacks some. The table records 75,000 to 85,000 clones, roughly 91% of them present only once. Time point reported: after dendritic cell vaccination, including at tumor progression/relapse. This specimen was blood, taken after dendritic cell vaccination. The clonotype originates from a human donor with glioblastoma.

CDR3 sequence (DNA): TGTGCCAGCAGCTCCTATAGACGGGGGAGGTCCTACGAGCAGTACTTC. This translates into CASSSYRRGRSYEQYF. This chain connects TRBV5-4 to TRBJ2-7; perhaps TRBD2 as D (6 bases). CDR1 SGHNT and CDR2 YYREEE come from the germline V gene (reference sequence). Trimming cost V 3 bases and J 1 base, with 17 bases left between them. The CDR3 totals 16 residues.